One and the same sample provided the 6 T cell receptor beta chains below, sequenced in a study of shared clonotypes between healthy human individuals (TCRdb year 2020). The library was built by means of the immunoSEQ multiplex PCR assay. TCRdb took this table from immuneACCESS and kept in-frame rearrangements with V and J called. Such tables lack part of the clones; where checked against another copy, unresolved V genes explain under half of the gap, and the rest is unexplained. The sample includes around 1,900,000 clones, with 93% observed a single time. Of the sample, more than 1.5% is held by the ten largest clones. CD8 naive samples were obtained by positive selection for CCR7 among CD45RO-negative cells, yielding a CD45RA+CCR7+ population from which TemRA cells were excluded. The sample comprised naive CD8+ T cells from PBMCs. The cell subset or site label, read with the paper, signifies: CD45RA+CCR7+. These receptors all stem from a man in his late teens or twenties in good health. Some clones in this sample may be carry-over from other donors' samples.

The chain recombines TRBV30 with TRBJ1-1; D remains ambiguous. Per the germline V gene, CDR1 is GTSNPN and CDR2 is SVGIG (reference sequence). This CDR3 region has 16 residues. Trimming stripped 2 bases from V and 0 bases from J, with 16 bases between. The CDR3 loop reads CAWSPKHTRVNTEAFF. CDR3 DNA: TGTGCCTGGAGTCCCAAGCATACCCGCGTGAACACTGAAGCTTTCTTT.

The chain has TRBV29-1 and TRBJ1-5; 9 bases are shared with TRBD1. The V and J ends lost 4 bases and 0 bases, in that order; junction bases with no gene match: 7. The germline V gene encodes CDR1 SQVTM and CDR2 ANQGSEA. The CDR3 is 16 residues long. Here the CDR3 reads CSVVTGGRDSNQPQHF. The CDR3 DNA reads TGCAGCGTTGTGACAGGGGGTCGGGATAGCAATCAGCCCCAGCATTTT.

The CDR3 coding sequence is TGTGCCAGCAGGCCCGACAGGGGCATGACTCAAGAGACCCAGTACTTC. The encoded protein is CASRPDRGMTQETQYF. V and J are TRBV28 and TRBJ2-5, with TRBD1 matching over 8 bases. Germline loops: CDR1 MDHEN, CDR2 SYDVKM. With V trimmed by 6 bases and J by 2 bases, 11 bases remained unmatched. This CDR3 spans 16 amino acids.

Written as DNA, the CDR3 is TGTGCCAGCAGCTTGACTAGGGGAGACAATGAGCAGTTCTTC. Translation: CASSLTRGDNEQFF. The chain couples TRBV5-6 to TRBJ2-1; D is perhaps TRBD1 or TRBD2 (5 bases each). Germline V gene data show CDR1 as SGHDT and CDR2 as YYEEEE. V lost 1 base and J lost 5, with 10 bases in between. The CDR3 consists of 14 residues.

The V call is TRBV4-3, the J call TRBJ2-5, with D perhaps TRBD1 (5 bases). Germline loops: CDR1 LGHNA, CDR2 YSLEER. Trimming removed 3 bases at V and 7 bases at J, with 15 bases between. CDR3 length: 14 residues. Here the CDR3 reads CASSQLQGQGTQYF. The DNA of the CDR3 is TGCGCCAGCAGCCAGCTTCAGGGTCAGGGGACCCAGTACTTC.

The chain carries TRBV4-3 and TRBJ2-1; 9 nucleotides match TRBD2. The CDR3 spans 16 residues. CDR1 and CDR2 from the germline V gene are LGHNA and YSLEER. The junction had 7 bases not matched to a gene; V was cut back by 0 bases and J by 7 bases. CDR3 sequence reads: CASSQDRTSAANEQFF. As DNA, the CDR3 is TGCGCCAGCAGCCAAGATAGGACTAGCGCCGCTAATGAGCAGTTCTTC.